The 16 T cell receptor beta chains in this list originate from one sample, sequenced in a study of blood T cells in healthy people across ages (dated by TCRdb to about 2015). The library was generated by 5' RACE. Sequencing relied on an Illumina HiSeq 2500. A second about 7 to 12 cycle PCR used a sample-barcoded 5' primer and a J-beta primer mix. In-frame beta chains were kept once TCRdb had trimmed the public reads at Q25 with fastp and called clones with MiXCR. Rows matching on CDR3 protein sequence are summarized as one entry with the most common DNA and genes. The sample yields approximately 1.5 million distinct CDR3 sequences; approximately 43% were counted once. Clones ranked in the top ten supply 4% of the sample. Material: blood. The receptors were sampled from a young woman in good health.

This clonotype showed up just a few times. The chain uses TRBV4-3 and TRBJ2-5, with 7 bases lining up with TRBD1. The CDR3 length is 16 residues. Germline-derived CDR1 and CDR2 are LGHNA and YSLEER. V lost 1 base and J lost 3; bases outside the gene matches: 8. The CDR3 DNA follows: TGCGCCAGCAGCCAAGTGGTACAGGGGTGGGAAGAGACCCAGTACTTC. Residues: CASSQVVQGWEETQYF.

This clonotype was picked up a small number of times. The chain joins TRBV21-1 to TRBJ1-1. TRBV21-1 is a listed pseudogene. There are 13 residues in the CDR3. The chain's CDR3 is CASSKPDVGEAFF. The CDR3 nucleotides are TGTGCCAGCAGCAAACCCGACGTAGGTGAAGCTTTCTTT.

J is TRBJ2-1 and V is TRBV27; D might be TRBD2 (6 bases). Trimming cost V 5 bases and J 9 bases, with 14 bases left between them. The CDR3 covers 13 residues. The germline gives CDR1 MNHEY, CDR2 SMNVEV (reference sequence). The CDR3 coding sequence is TGTGCCAGCAGTCCGGCCCGTAGCGGTGAGCAGTTCTTC. Protein: CASSPARSGEQFF.

The chain recombines TRBV7-9 with TRBJ2-5; no reliable D call. CDR1 and CDR2 (germline): SEHNR, FQNEAQ (reference sequence). Trimming took off 7 bases at V and 11 bases at J, with 14 bases between the two ends. CDR3 size: 11 residues. CDR3 DNA: TGTGCCAGCAAGGCTCTTAATGAGCAGTACTTC. This translates into CASKALNEQYF.

This clonotype has just a few counts. This chain uses TRBV7-2 with TRBJ2-3; D not resolved. Germline V gene data show CDR1 as SGHTA and CDR2 as FQGNSA. CDR3 length equals 13 residues. V lost 1 base and J 4 bases, leaving 6 bases between the germline ends. In DNA, the CDR3 is TGTGCCAGCAGCTTAGAGACTTCAGATACGCAGTATTTT. This gives the protein CASSLETSDTQYF.

This chain joins TRBV15 and TRBJ2-7; TRBD2 agrees at 7 bases. With 3 bases clipped from V and 5 bases from J, the junction kept 7 bases outside the gene matches. The CDR3 consists of 14 residues. The germline V gene encodes CDR1 LNHNV and CDR2 YYDKDF (reference sequence). CDR3 nucleotide sequence: TGTGCCACCAGCAGTGGACTAGTTTTCCACGAGCAGTACTTC. Translating it yields CATSSGLVFHEQYF.

The V call is TRBV20-1, the J call TRBJ2-1, with D perhaps TRBD2 (5 bases). Germline CDR1 and CDR2: DFQATT and SNEGSKA (reference sequence). The CDR3 loop spans 12 amino acids. Trimming took off 5 bases at V and 9 bases at J, with 14 bases between the two ends. The CDR3, as DNA: TGCAGTGCTTACCGTCTCCGGGGTGAGCAGTTCTTC. Its protein product is CSAYRLRGEQFF.

This rearrangement joins TRBV12-3 or TRBV12-4 to TRBJ2-1; 11 bases are shared with TRBD1. This CDR3 region has 13 residues. V was clipped by 6 bases and J by 8 bases; unmatched bases: 3. Here the CDR3 reads CASRRTGGDEQFF. The DNA of the CDR3 is TGTGCCAGCAGGAGGACAGGGGGCGATGAGCAGTTCTTC.

This chain connects TRBV20-1 to TRBJ2-7; 7 bases are shared with TRBD1. V was pared by 1 base and J by 3 bases, with 3 bases of the junction left unmatched. Per the germline V gene, CDR1 is DFQATT and CDR2 is SNEGSKA (reference sequence). The CDR3 loop spans 13 amino acids. The CDR3 here is CSARAGTDYEQYF. For the CDR3, the DNA is TGCAGTGCTAGAGCAGGGACAGACTACGAGCAGTACTTC.

The chain couples TRBV28 to TRBJ2-2; 16 bases fit TRBD2. Germline values: CDR1 MDHEN, CDR2 SYDVKM. V lost 6 bases, J lost 5 bases, and 12 bases stayed unmatched. The CDR3 extends over 19 amino acids. The CDR3 nucleotides are TGTGCCAGCAGCTCCGGGACTAGCGGGAGGGCCTGGTTTACCGGGGAGCTGTTTTTT. It codes for CASSSGTSGRAWFTGELFF.

This chain joins TRBV20-1 and TRBJ2-1; 10 bases line up with TRBD2. V lost 6 bases, J lost 10 bases, and 12 bases stayed unmatched. This CDR3 spans 14 amino acids. From germline, CDR1 is DFQATT and CDR2 SNEGSKA (reference sequence). CDR3 bases: TGCAGTGCAATAGATACTAGCGGGGTCTACGAGCAGTTCTTC. It codes for CSAIDTSGVYEQFF.

The V and J genes are TRBV25-1 and TRBJ1-2; a weak D match, TRBD1 (6 bases). Germline V gene lookup returns CDR1 MGHDK and CDR2 SYGVNS. Trimming left V 1 base short and J 0 bases short, with 9 bases between. This CDR3 has 15 amino acids. CDR3 amino acids: CASSEFRTANYGYTF. The CDR3 DNA is TGTGCCAGCAGTGAATTCCGGACAGCTAACTATGGCTACACCTTC.

This clonotype was counted once. Here the CDR3 DNA reads TGTGCCATCAGTGAGTCGGGGTCCTACAGGGACGGGGAAAAACTGTTTTTT. This sequence encodes CAISESGSYRDGEKLFF. This rearrangement joins TRBV10-3 to TRBJ1-4; D might be TRBD1 (6 bases). The ends were cut back, 0 bases at V and 8 bases at J, with 19 bases in the middle. The CDR3 is 17 amino acids. Germline values: CDR1 ENHRY, CDR2 SYGVKD.

This rearrangement joins TRBV28 to TRBJ2-5, with 10 bases identical to TRBD2. Matching the DNA end better, TRBJ2-7 makes the J call doubtful. CDR1 is MDHEN, CDR2 SYDVKM, per germline. The CDR3 totals 15 residues. CDR3 nucleotides: TGTGCCAGCAGTTTGCCGGGACTAGCGCGCTACGAGCAGTACTTC. It specifies CASSLPGLARYEQYF.

This rearrangement joins TRBV25-1 to TRBJ1-1, with D perhaps matching TRBD1 (5 bases). Germline lookup yields CDR1 MGHDK and CDR2 SYGVNS. CDR3 size: 17 residues. Trimming stripped 1 base from V and 3 bases from J, with 18 bases between. The CDR3 reads CASSEWDTRGDDTEAFF. The CDR3 DNA sequence: TGTGCCAGCAGTGAATGGGATACTCGGGGGGACGACACTGAAGCTTTCTTT.

The CDR3 loop reads CASSLAEGVSAEAFF. The DNA of the CDR3 is TGTGCCAGCAGCTTAGCGGAAGGGGTGTCGGCTGAAGCTTTCTTT. The chain recombines TRBV7-8 with TRBJ1-1; weak D call: TRBD1 (5 bases). The CDR3 covers 15 residues. Germline-derived CDR1 and CDR2 are SGHVS and FQNEAQ. Between the trimmed V and J ends, which lost 0 bases and 6 bases, there was a span of 14 bases.